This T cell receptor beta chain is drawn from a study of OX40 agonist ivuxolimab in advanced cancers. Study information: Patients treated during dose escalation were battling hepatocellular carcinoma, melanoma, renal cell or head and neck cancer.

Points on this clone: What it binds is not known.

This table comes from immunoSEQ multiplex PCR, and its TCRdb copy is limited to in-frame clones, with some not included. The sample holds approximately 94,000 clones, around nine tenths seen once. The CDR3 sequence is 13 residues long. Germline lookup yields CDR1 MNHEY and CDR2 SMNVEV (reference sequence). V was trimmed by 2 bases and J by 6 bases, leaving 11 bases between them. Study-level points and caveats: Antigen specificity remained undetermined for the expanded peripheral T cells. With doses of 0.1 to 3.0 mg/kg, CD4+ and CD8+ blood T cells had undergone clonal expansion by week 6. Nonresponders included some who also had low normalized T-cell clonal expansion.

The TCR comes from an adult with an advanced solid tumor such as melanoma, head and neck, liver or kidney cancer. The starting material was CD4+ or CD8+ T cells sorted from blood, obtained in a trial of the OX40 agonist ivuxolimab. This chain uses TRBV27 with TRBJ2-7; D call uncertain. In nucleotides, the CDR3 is TGTGCCAGCAGTTTAACCCAGGACCGCGAGCAGTACTTC. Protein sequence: CASSLTQDREQYF.